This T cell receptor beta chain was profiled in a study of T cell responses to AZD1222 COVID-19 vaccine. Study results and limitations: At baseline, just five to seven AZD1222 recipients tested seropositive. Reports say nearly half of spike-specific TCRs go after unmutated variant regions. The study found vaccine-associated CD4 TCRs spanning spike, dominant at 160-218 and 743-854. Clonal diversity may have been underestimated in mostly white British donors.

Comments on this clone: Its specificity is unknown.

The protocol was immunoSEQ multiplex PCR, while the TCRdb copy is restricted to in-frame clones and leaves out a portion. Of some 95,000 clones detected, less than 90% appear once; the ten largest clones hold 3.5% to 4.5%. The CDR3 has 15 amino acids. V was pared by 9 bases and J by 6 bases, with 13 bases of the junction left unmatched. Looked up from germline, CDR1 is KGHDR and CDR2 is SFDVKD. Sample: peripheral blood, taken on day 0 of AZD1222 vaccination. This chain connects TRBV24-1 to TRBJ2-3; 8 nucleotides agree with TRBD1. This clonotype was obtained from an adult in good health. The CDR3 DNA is TGTGCCACCGCCCCAGGACAGGGTCGATCCGATACGCAGTATTTT. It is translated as CATAPGQGRSDTQYF.